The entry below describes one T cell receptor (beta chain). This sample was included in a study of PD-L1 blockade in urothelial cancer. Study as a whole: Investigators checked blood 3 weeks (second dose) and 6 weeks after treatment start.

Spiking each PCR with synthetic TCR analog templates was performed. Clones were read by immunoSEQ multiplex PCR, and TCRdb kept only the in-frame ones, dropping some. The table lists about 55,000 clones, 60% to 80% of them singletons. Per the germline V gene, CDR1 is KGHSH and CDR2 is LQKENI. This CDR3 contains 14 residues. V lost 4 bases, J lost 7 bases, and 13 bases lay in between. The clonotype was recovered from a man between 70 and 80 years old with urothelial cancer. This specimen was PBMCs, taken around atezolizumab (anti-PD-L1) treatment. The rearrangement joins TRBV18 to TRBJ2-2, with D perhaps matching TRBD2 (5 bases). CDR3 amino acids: CASSLPLRDGELFF. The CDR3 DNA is TGTGCCAGCTCACTACCATTACGGGACGGGGAGCTGTTTTTT. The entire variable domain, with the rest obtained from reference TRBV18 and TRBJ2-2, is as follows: NAGVMQNPRHLVRRRGQEARLRCSPMKGHSHVYWYRQLPEEGLKFMVYLQKENIIDESGMPKERFSAEFPKEGPSILRIQQVVRGDSAAYFCASSLPLRDGELFFGEGSRLTVL.